Presented here are 22 T cell receptor beta chains from one specimen sequenced in a study of T cell repertoires and Cas9 in healthy adults. Clones were sequenced by immunoSEQ multiplex PCR, and TCRdb holds only the in-frame ones, with some missing. This table holds 20,000 to 25,000 clones, less than 95% found once. The sequencing sample was made of CD4+ effector T cells (CD127+, CD25-, CD137-, CD154-) from PBMCs; culture status not recorded. Receptor source: a human donor in good health.

On this clone itself: At one end, the junction sequence differs from germline, possibly due to a read error. The chain employs TRBV7-7 and TRBJ2-3; 11 bases map to TRBD2. Germline V gene lookup returns CDR1 SSHAT and CDR2 FNYEAQ (reference sequence). This CDR3 is 15 amino acids long. The CDR3 coding sequence is TGTGCTAGCAGCTTTAGCGGGGGGGACACAGATACGCAGTATTTT. This translates into CASSFSGGDTDTQYF. Looking up the rest from reference TRBV7-7 and TRBJ2-3 gives the full variable domain: GAGVSQSPRYKVTKRGQDVTLRCDPISSHATLYWYQQALGQGPEFLTYFNYEAQPDKSGLPSDRFSAERPEGSISTLTIQRTEQRDSAMYRCASSFSGGDTDTQYFGPGTRLTVL.

The V gene is TRBV19, the J gene TRBJ2-4, with 7 bases fitting TRBD1. V dropped 4 bases and J dropped 6; count of bases not matched to a gene: 0. In germline, CDR1 is LNHDA, CDR2 SQIVND (reference sequence). The CDR3 has 12 amino acids. The CDR3 reads CASSTGGNIQYF. The CDR3 DNA follows: TGTGCCAGTAGTACAGGGGGAAACATTCAGTACTTC.

The chain is built from TRBV4-1 and TRBJ2-2, with TRBD2 matching 8 bases. The CDR3 runs 14 residues. Germline V gene data show CDR1 as MGHRA and CDR2 as YSYEKL. V lost 4 bases, J lost 7 bases, and 5 bases stayed unmatched. The CDR3 here is CASSLGGGIGELFF. The CDR3 DNA sequence: TGCGCCAGCAGCCTTGGCGGGGGGATCGGGGAGCTGTTTTTT.

The rearrangement joins TRBV6-4 to TRBJ1-2, with D tentatively TRBD1 (6 bases). The V gene's germline CDR1 is MRHNA and CDR2 SNTAGT. The CDR3 loop spans 11 amino acids. V was shortened by 5 bases and J by 5 bases, with 6 bases between the two germline ends. The CDR3 here is CASSTGYGYTF. CDR3 DNA: TGTGCCAGCAGTACAGGGTATGGCTACACCTTC.

The chain combines TRBV27 with TRBJ1-1; D ambiguous. The length of the CDR3 is 13 residues. Between the trimmed V and J ends, which lost 5 bases and 0 bases, there was a span of 7 bases. Germline V lookup: CDR1 MNHEY, CDR2 SMNVEV (reference sequence). CDR3 protein: CASSPIMNTEAFF. In nucleotides, the CDR3 is TGTGCCAGCAGTCCCATAATGAACACTGAAGCTTTCTTT.

The genes are TRBV12-5 and TRBJ2-2, with TRBD2 matching over 7 bases. J lost 0 bases, V lost 8 bases, and 12 bases had no gene match. The CDR3 covers 17 residues. CDR1 LGHNT and CDR2 FRNRAP come from the germline V gene. CDR3 sequence: CASRAGAGYANTGELFF. In nucleotides, the CDR3 is TGTGCTAGTCGTGCGGGAGCCGGATACGCGAACACCGGGGAGCTGTTTTTT.

The chain is built from TRBV5-1 and TRBJ2-7, with TRBD2 matching over 8 bases. Per germline, CDR1 SGHRS and CDR2 YFSETQ. V lost 0 bases to trimming and J lost 6 bases; unmatched junction nucleotides: 8. The CDR3 spans 15 residues. The CDR3 reads CASSLVLAGGGEQYF. CDR3 DNA sequence: TGCGCCAGCAGCTTGGTTCTAGCGGGCGGAGGCGAGCAGTACTTC. Complete variable domain (other parts from reference TRBV5-1 and TRBJ2-7): KAGVTQTPRYLIKTRGQQVTLSCSPISGHRSVSWYQQTPGQGLQFLFEYFSETQRNKGNFPGRFSGRQFSNSRSEMNVSTLELGDSALYLCASSLVLAGGGEQYFGPGTRLTVT.

The V and J genes are TRBV28 and TRBJ1-5; 11 positions match TRBD1. Trimming at V came to 5 bases and at J to 0 bases, leaving 12 bases not matched to a gene. From germline, CDR1 is MDHEN and CDR2 SYDVKM. The CDR3 loop spans 19 amino acids. DNA for the CDR3: TGTGCCAGCAGTGAGGACAGGGGGCGTACCTCCTTTAGCAATCAGCCCCAGCATTTT. Amino acids: CASSEDRGRTSFSNQPQHF.

The genes are TRBV5-5 and TRBJ2-7; 11 bases fit TRBD2. CDR1 and CDR2 from the germline V gene are SGHKS and YYEKEE (reference sequence). V dropped 3 bases and J dropped 0; count of bases not matched to a gene: 2. The CDR3 is made up of 15 amino acids. The CDR3 DNA reads as TGTGCCAGCAGCTACCTAGCGGGGGGCTCCTACGAGCAGTACTTC. Translated, it gives CASSYLAGGSYEQYF.

The chain is built from TRBV28 and TRBJ1-2, with D possibly TRBD1 on 5 matching bases. This CDR3 is built from 18 residues. CDR1 is MDHEN, CDR2 SYDVKM, per germline. The V gene lost 2 bases and the J gene lost 5 bases, with 24 bases spanning the gap. CDR3 DNA: TGTGCCAGCAGTTTAAGGGGCCACCCTGGGTTACCCCCATATGGCTACACCTTC. Translation gives CASSLRGHPGLPPYGYTF.

This rearrangement joins TRBV5-4 to TRBJ2-2, with 10 bases aligning to TRBD1. The V gene end was trimmed by 5 bases and the J gene end by 3 bases; junction bases not matched to a gene: 7. The CDR3 contains 16 residues. Per the germline V gene, CDR1 is SGHNT and CDR2 is YYREEE (reference sequence). The CDR3 sequence is CASRTVGQGDTGELFF. The CDR3 DNA reads as TGTGCCAGCAGAACTGTTGGACAGGGGGACACCGGGGAGCTGTTTTTT.

This chain connects TRBV27 to TRBJ1-2; D gene unclear. V was pared by 5 bases and J by 4 bases, with 11 bases between. CDR1 MNHEY and CDR2 SMNVEV come from the germline V gene (reference sequence). This CDR3 spans 13 amino acids. The CDR3, as DNA: TGTGCCAGCAGTCCTGAAGGGCTCTATGGCTACACCTTC. Translating gives CASSPEGLYGYTF.

The gene calls are TRBV4-1 and TRBJ2-3, with D unclear. CDR1 is MGHRA and CDR2 is YSYEKL in the germline V gene. Trimming left V 2 bases short and J 5 bases short, with 11 bases between. This CDR3 comprises 14 residues. The CDR3 nucleotides read TGCGCCAGCAGCCAACCAACTGCTGGAGATACGCAGTATTTT. It encodes CASSQPTAGDTQYF.

The CDR3 spells CASTSPSGVDYTF. The CDR3 bases are TGTGCCAGCACCTCCCCGTCGGGGGTTGACTACACCTTC. The chain has TRBV6-5 and TRBJ1-2; D is possibly TRBD1 (5 bases). The CDR3 covers 13 residues. The germline V and J ends were trimmed by 7 bases and 10 bases, with 19 bases remaining between them. Germline V lookup: CDR1 MNHEY, CDR2 SVGAGI.

This chain links TRBV15 with TRBJ2-7, with a weak D call TRBD1 (5 bases). The CDR3 runs to 14 residues. Trimming removed 1 base from V and 5 bases from J, with 12 bases in between. Germline loops: CDR1 LNHNV, CDR2 YYDKDF (reference sequence). CDR3 in amino acids: CATSRATVEDEQYF. As DNA, the CDR3 is TGTGCCACCAGCAGAGCGACAGTTGAGGACGAGCAGTACTTC.

About this clone: The CDR3 does not end in the conserved phenylalanine or tryptophan, so this is likely a read error. The chain's CDR3 is CASSERTEYGYTL. The DNA of the CDR3 is TGTGCCAGCAGTGAAAGGACAGAATATGGCTACACCCTC. The chain uses TRBV28 and TRBJ1-2; D is possibly TRBD1 (6 bases). CDR3 size: 13 residues. V lost 5 bases and J 5 bases, leaving 12 bases between the germline ends. The germline V gene has CDR1 MDHEN and CDR2 SYDVKM.

The J gene is TRBJ1-2, the V gene TRBV7-9, with D unresolved. This CDR3 has 15 residues. The germline CDR1 and CDR2 sequences are SEHNR and FQNEAQ (reference sequence). V lost 2 bases to trimming and J lost 0 bases, with 10 bases between them. The CDR3 here is CASSLIPGPNYGYTF. Written as DNA, the CDR3 is TGTGCCAGCAGCTTAATTCCCGGACCTAACTATGGCTACACCTTC.

V and J are TRBV5-1 and TRBJ2-1, with 10 bases aligning to TRBD2. This CDR3 is built from 18 residues. In germline, CDR1 is SGHRS, CDR2 YFSETQ. The V gene end was trimmed by 0 bases and the J gene end by 8 bases; junction bases not matched to a gene: 14. The CDR3: CASSLGASGGRQIDEQFF. The CDR3 DNA reads TGCGCCAGCAGCTTGGGAGCTAGCGGGGGTCGGCAGATCGATGAGCAGTTCTTC.

This chain uses TRBV7-6 with TRBJ2-1; TRBD2 agrees at 7 bases. V lost 5 bases to trimming and J lost 5 bases; unmatched junction nucleotides: 9. CDR3 size: 15 residues. Germline CDR1 reads SGHVS; CDR2 reads FNYEAQ. CDR3 loop: CASSHYSSGNNEQFF. CDR3 nucleotides: TGTGCCAGCAGCCACTATTCTAGCGGCAACAATGAGCAGTTCTTC. Filled out from reference TRBV7-6 and TRBJ2-1, the complete variable domain reads GAGVSQSPRYKVTKRGQDVALRCDPISGHVSLYWYRQALGQGPEFLTYFNYEAQQDKSGLPNDRFSAERPEGSISTLTIQRTEQRDSAMYRCASSHYSSGNNEQFFGPGTRLTVL.

The V call is TRBV28, the J call TRBJ1-1; a possible D gene is TRBD1 (6 bases). Trimming left V 2 bases short and J 0 bases short, with 16 bases between. CDR3 length: 17 residues. Germline V CDR1 and CDR2: MDHEN, SYDVKM. CDR3 bases: TGTGCCAGCAGTTTAGACGTTGGACAGAGCATGAACACTGAAGCTTTCTTT. Protein sequence: CASSLDVGQSMNTEAFF. Drawing the rest from reference TRBV28 and TRBJ1-1, the complete variable domain is DVKVTQSSRYLVKRTGEKVFLECVQDMDHENMFWYRQDPGLGLRLIYFSYDVKMKEKGDIPEGYSVSREKKERFSLILESASTNQTSMYLCASSLDVGQSMNTEAFFGQGTRLTVV.

The chain links TRBV30 to TRBJ1-2; D is perhaps TRBD1 (5 bases). With 0 bases removed from V and 4 bases from J, the gap between germline ends came to 12 bases. The CDR3 is 14 residues long. Germline V gives CDR1 GTSNPN, CDR2 SVGIG (reference sequence). The CDR3 region has the DNA TGTGCCTGGAGTGTTGGGCACAGGAGCTATGGCTACACCTTC. This encodes CAWSVGHRSYGYTF.

The chain joins TRBV18 to TRBJ2-7; weak D call: TRBD1 (6 bases). This CDR3 comprises 13 residues. Germline assignment: CDR1 KGHSH and CDR2 LQKENI. Trimming shortened V by 3 bases and J by 1 base, and 7 bases separated the two germline ends. The CDR3 region is CASSPGQSYEQYF. The CDR3 DNA follows: TGTGCCAGCTCACCTGGACAGTCCTACGAGCAGTACTTC.